The 12 T cell receptor beta chains reported below all come from one sample, sequenced in a study of blood T cell repertoires in COVID-19 (TCRdb year 2020). The protocol used for the library was the immunoSEQ multiplex PCR assay. Held by TCRdb, this immuneACCESS table contains in-frame sequences only and omits some clones. Under half of the omission traces to an unresolved V gene where checked; the cause of the rest is unknown. Across this sample there are roughly 340,000 clones, with over 75% seen only once. The biggest ten clones account for roughly 2% of the sample. Sequences were obtained from PBMCs or T cells enriched from blood (not recorded which). The origin of the receptors is a man between 35 and 55 years old in a cohort exposed to, infected with or recovered from COVID-19 (not recorded which).

The rearrangement links TRBV28 to TRBJ2-7; 8 nucleotides agree with TRBD1. The CDR3 is 16 amino acids. CDR1 and CDR2 from the germline V gene are MDHEN and SYDVKM. Germline trimming cut 5 bases from V and 2 bases from J; bases unmatched to any gene: 11. The DNA of the CDR3 is TGTGCCAGCAGTCCTAACCGGGACAGGTCGACCTACGAGCAGTACTTC. Its translation is CASSPNRDRSTYEQYF.

This clone appeared a single time. The chain has TRBV28 and TRBJ1-3, with 7 nucleotides matching TRBD1. CDR3 size: 14 residues. V shed 6 bases and J 3 bases; nucleotides not matched to a gene: 5. Germline V gene data show CDR1 as MDHEN and CDR2 as SYDVKM. The CDR3 region has the DNA TGTGCCAGCAGCCGACAGGGCGGTGGAAACACCATATATTTT. It encodes CASSRQGGGNTIYF.

This clone was seen more than once but under ten times. The chain combines TRBV7-6 with TRBJ2-1, with a weak D call TRBD1 (5 bases). The germline V gene has CDR1 SGHVS and CDR2 FNYEAQ. V dropped 5 bases and J dropped 2 bases, with 16 bases sitting between them. This CDR3 comprises 16 residues. The CDR3 is CASSGARSNPYNEQFF. CDR3 coding DNA: TGTGCCAGCAGCGGGGCCAGGTCGAACCCCTACAATGAGCAGTTCTTC. Looking up the rest from reference TRBV7-6 and TRBJ2-1 gives the full variable domain: GAGVSQSPRYKVTKRGQDVALRCDPISGHVSLYWYRQALGQGPEFLTYFNYEAQQDKSGLPNDRFSAERPEGSISTLTIQRTEQRDSAMYRCASSGARSNPYNEQFFGPGTRLTVL.

The gene calls are TRBV11-2 and TRBJ2-5; TRBD2 matches at 7 bases. The CDR3 is 14 residues long. Per germline, CDR1 SGHAT and CDR2 FQNNGV. After removal of 7 bases from V and 0 bases from J, the junction contained 5 bases not matched to a gene. CDR3 nucleotides: TGTGCCAGCATGGCGGGAGCGTACCAAGAGACCCAGTACTTC. The encoded protein is CASMAGAYQETQYF. Drawing the rest from reference TRBV11-2 and TRBJ2-5, the complete variable domain is EAGVAQSPRYKIIEKRQSVAFWCNPISGHATLYWYQQILGQGPKLLIQFQNNGVVDDSQLPKDRFSAERLKGVDSTLKIQPAKLEDSAVYLCASMAGAYQETQYFGPGTRLLVL.

The V call is TRBV6-6, the J call TRBJ1-5, with 9 bases lining up with TRBD1. V trimming: 3 bases; J trimming: 7 bases; junction bases outside the gene matches: 4. CDR1 is MNHNY, CDR2 SVGAGI, per germline (reference sequence). The CDR3 sequence is 14 residues long. The CDR3: CASSYTGGRQPQHF. The CDR3, as DNA: TGTGCCAGCAGTTATACAGGGGGCAGGCAGCCCCAGCATTTT.

This clone was seen only once. The J gene is TRBJ1-2, the V gene TRBV5-5; D call uncertain. This CDR3 is built from 16 residues. Germline CDR1 and CDR2: SGHKS and YYEKEE (reference sequence). Trimming cost V 0 bases and J 0 bases, with 12 bases left between them. The CDR3 bases are TGTGCCAGCAGCTTGGGCAGGTATATAGCTAACTATGGCTACACCTTC. This encodes CASSLGRYIANYGYTF. The whole variable domain, remainder taken from reference TRBV5-5 and TRBJ1-2, is DAGVTQSPTHLIKTRGQQVTLRCSPISGHKSVSWYQQVLGQGPQFIFQYYEKEERGRGNFPDRFSARQFPNYSSELNVNALLLGDSALYLCASSLGRYIANYGYTFGSGTRLTVV.

The J gene is TRBJ1-2, the V gene TRBV15; weak D call: TRBD1 (6 bases). CDR1 and CDR2 from the germline V gene are LNHNV and YYDKDF (reference sequence). V was pared by 0 bases and J by 7 bases, with 15 bases between. CDR3 length: 15 residues. The DNA for the CDR3 is TGTGCCACCAGCAGAGATACGGGCAGGGGAATTGGCTACACCTTC. The encoded protein is CATSRDTGRGIGYTF.

The chain has TRBV5-4 and TRBJ1-2; tentatively, D is TRBD1 (5 bases). The CDR3 is 16 amino acids. Germline V lookup: CDR1 SGHNT, CDR2 YYREEE (reference sequence). Trimming stripped 5 bases from V and 0 bases from J, with 17 bases between. In DNA, the CDR3 is TGTGCCAGCAGGCTTTCGGGACTTACAGCTAACTATGGCTACACCTTC. This codes for CASRLSGLTANYGYTF.

V gene TRBV9 combines with J gene TRBJ2-1; D remains ambiguous. The germline CDR1 and CDR2 sequences are SGDLS and YYNGEE. The CDR3 spans 15 residues. Trimming removed 0 bases at V and 2 bases at J, with 9 bases between. The DNA of the CDR3 is TGTGCCAGCAGCGTAGGAGGAACCACCTACAATGAGCAGTTCTTC. Translating gives CASSVGGTTYNEQFF. Variable domain in full (rest from reference TRBV9 and TRBJ2-1): DSGVTQTPKHLITATGQRVTLRCSPRSGDLSVYWYQQSLDQGLQFLIQYYNGEERAKGNILERFSAQQFPDLHSELNLSSLELGDSALYFCASSVGGTTYNEQFFGPGTRLTVL.

In this sample, this clone turned up once. Other nucleotide sequences in the sample specify the same CDR3. The V gene is TRBV2, the J gene TRBJ1-2, with unresolved D. This CDR3 region has 14 residues. Germline V lookup: CDR1 SNHLY, CDR2 FYNNEI. The ends were cut back, 6 bases at V and 2 bases at J, with 13 bases in the middle. CDR3 coding DNA: TGTGCCAGCAGCCTTACCGGGTCCAACTATGGCTACACCTTC. Residues: CASSLTGSNYGYTF. The whole variable domain, filled in from reference TRBV2 and TRBJ1-2, reads EPEVTQTPSHQVTQMGQEVILRCVPISNHLYFYWYRQILGQKVEFLVSFYNNEISEKSEIFDDQFSVERPDGSNFTLKIRSTKLEDSAMYFCASSLTGSNYGYTFGSGTRLTVV.

The chain joins TRBV19 to TRBJ1-6; 9 positions agree with TRBD1. CDR3 size: 16 residues. V lost 5 bases to trimming and J lost 8 bases; unmatched junction nucleotides: 10. Germline lookup yields CDR1 LNHDA and CDR2 SQIVND (reference sequence). CDR3 loop: CASSRRTGEADSPLHF. CDR3 DNA sequence: TGTGCCAGTAGTCGCCGGACAGGGGAGGCGGATTCACCCCTCCACTTT.

The chain carries TRBV5-4 and TRBJ2-1, with 9 positions matching TRBD1. CDR3 length equals 12 residues. The trim removed 7 bases at V and 13 bases at J, leaving 9 bases unmatched. The germline CDR1 and CDR2 sequences are SGHNT and YYREEE (reference sequence). This chain's CDR3 is CASGITGGIQFF. CDR3 nucleotide sequence: TGTGCCAGCGGGATCACAGGGGGCATTCAGTTCTTC.